These 19 T cell receptor beta chains were all obtained from the same sample, sequenced in a study of blood T cell repertoires in COVID-19. TCRdb keeps only in-frame clones here, not all; method: immunoSEQ multiplex PCR. Of 90,000 to 120,000 clones in the sample, over 60% were seen once. Sequenced material: peripheral blood. Source of these receptors: a man between 65 and 79 years old with acute or convalescent COVID-19.

The rearrangement links TRBV10-1 to TRBJ2-1, with 10 bases fitting TRBD2. The CDR3 sequence is 14 residues long. V lost 5 bases and J lost 5; bases outside the gene matches: 3. The germline CDR1 and CDR2 sequences are WNHNN and SYGVQD (reference sequence). The CDR3 DNA reads TGCGCCAGCAGTCTAGCGGGGGCCGACAATGAGCAGTTCTTC. This gives the protein CASSLAGADNEQFF.

This chain links TRBV10-1 with TRBJ1-1; 8 positions match TRBD1. The CDR3 is made up of 15 amino acids. Germline V gives CDR1 WNHNN, CDR2 SYGVQD (reference sequence). The J segment lost 5 bases and the V segment lost 3 bases, leaving 8 bases of the junction unmatched. CDR3 sequence: CASSDHRDRYTEAFF. DNA for the CDR3: TGCGCCAGCAGTGATCACCGGGACAGGTATACTGAAGCTTTCTTT.

The chain uses TRBV7-9 and TRBJ2-1, with 10 bases identical to TRBD2. V lost 5 bases to trimming and J lost 0 bases; unmatched junction nucleotides: 10. CDR1 is SEHNR and CDR2 is FQNEAQ in the germline V gene (reference sequence). The CDR3 is 18 amino acids. CDR3 sequence: CASSQTASGSSSYNEQFF. In nucleotides, the CDR3 is TGTGCCAGCAGCCAAACGGCTAGCGGGAGTAGCTCCTACAATGAGCAGTTCTTC.

The chain recombines TRBV6-5 with TRBJ1-1; 9 nucleotides agree with TRBD1. V shed 11 bases, J shed 5 bases, and the junction held 9 bases outside the gene matches. CDR1 and CDR2 from the germline V gene are MNHEY and SVGAGI. This CDR3 has 13 residues. The CDR3 loop reads CAHRDRAFTEAFF. The CDR3 DNA follows: TGTGCCCACCGGGACAGGGCGTTTACTGAAGCTTTCTTT.

The J gene is TRBJ1-2, the V gene TRBV2, with 7 bases identical to TRBD1. Germline CDR1 SNHLY, CDR2 FYNNEI. CDR3 size: 13 residues. Unmatched junction bases numbered 1, after V lost 2 bases and J lost 4 bases. CDR3 nucleotide sequence: TGTGCCAGCAGTGAACGACAGGGCTATGGCTACACCTTC. It specifies CASSERQGYGYTF.

The V gene is TRBV5-1, the J gene TRBJ2-3; D is perhaps TRBD2 (7 bases). Germline values: CDR1 SGHRS, CDR2 YFSETQ. The V end was cut by 1 base, the J end by 4 bases, with 13 bases between. The CDR3 sequence is 15 residues long. The CDR3, as DNA: TGCGCCAGCAGCTTGTACGGGGGGCGTGCAGATACGCAGTATTTT. It translates to CASSLYGGRADTQYF.

The chain employs TRBV19 and TRBJ2-5; D is perhaps TRBD1 (6 bases). V was pared by 1 base and J by 1 base, with 13 bases between. The germline CDR1 and CDR2 sequences are LNHDA and SQIVND (reference sequence). The CDR3 length is 16 residues. The CDR3 sequence: CASSIGRDIIQETQYF. CDR3 nucleotide sequence: TGTGCCAGTAGTATAGGCCGGGACATAATCCAAGAGACCCAGTACTTC.

This clone was observed once. The rearrangement links TRBV27 to TRBJ1-1; the D is unclear. The CDR3 extends over 14 amino acids. Germline loops: CDR1 MNHEY, CDR2 SMNVEV (reference sequence). V was trimmed by 2 bases and J by 0 bases, leaving 7 bases between them. CDR3: CASSLLNMNTEAFF. The CDR3 DNA follows: TGTGCCAGCAGTTTACTTAACATGAACACTGAAGCTTTCTTT.

This clone rates as medium-sized. V is TRBV19 and J is TRBJ2-7, with TRBD1 matching over 7 bases. V lost 6 bases and J lost 5; bases outside the gene matches: 10. This CDR3 spans 14 amino acids. CDR1 is LNHDA, CDR2 SQIVND, per germline (reference sequence). CDR3 bases: TGTGCCAGTAGCGATACAGGGGTCTCGAACGAGCAGTACTTC. It yields the protein CASSDTGVSNEQYF.

This chain joins TRBV19 and TRBJ2-5, with 8 bases fitting TRBD1. The germline V gene encodes CDR1 LNHDA and CDR2 SQIVND (reference sequence). CDR3 size: 13 residues. The junction had 4 bases not matched to a gene; V was cut back by 5 bases and J by 5 bases. CDR3: CASSWTGLETQYF. CDR3 nucleotides: TGTGCCAGTAGTTGGACAGGGCTGGAGACCCAGTACTTC.

The sample holds one count of this clone. The chain employs TRBV6-6 and TRBJ2-1; 8 bases agree with TRBD1. CDR1 is MNHNY and CDR2 is SVGAGI in the germline V gene (reference sequence). Germline trimming cut 7 bases from V and 9 bases from J; bases unmatched to any gene: 17. This CDR3 region has 16 residues. The CDR3 nucleotides are TGTGCCAGCAACTATGGACAGGGTATGGGGCAATCTGAGCAGTTCTTC. Its protein is CASNYGQGMGQSEQFF.

J is TRBJ2-3 and V is TRBV2; D perhaps matches TRBD1 (5 bases). V was clipped by 7 bases and J by 5 bases, with 13 bases between them. Germline V gene lookup returns CDR1 SNHLY and CDR2 FYNNEI. The CDR3 is made up of 13 amino acids. As DNA, the CDR3 is TGTGCCAGCAAAGGGGCTTTTGGAGATACGCAGTATTTT. It is translated as CASKGAFGDTQYF. Full variable domain (outside the CDR3, taken from reference TRBV2 and TRBJ2-3): EPEVTQTPSHQVTQMGQEVILRCVPISNHLYFYWYRQILGQKVEFLVSFYNNEISEKSEIFDDQFSVERPDGSNFTLKIRSTKLEDSAMYFCASKGAFGDTQYFGPGTRLTVL.

The chain joins TRBV18 to TRBJ1-1; tentatively, D is TRBD1 (6 bases). Germline V gene lookup returns CDR1 KGHSH and CDR2 LQKENI. V gave up 1 base and J gave up 5 bases, with 14 bases separating them. This CDR3 contains 15 residues. CDR3 sequence reads: CASSPLRGGETEAFF. CDR3 nucleotide sequence: TGTGCCAGCTCACCACTAAGGGGGGGTGAGACTGAAGCTTTCTTT.

The chain uses TRBV7-3 and TRBJ1-5, with 7 bases identical to TRBD1. V lost 2 bases and J lost 5; bases outside the gene matches: 0. This CDR3 contains 13 residues. Looked up from germline, CDR1 is SGHTA and CDR2 is FQGTGA. CDR3 sequence (DNA): TGTGCCAGCAGCTTACAGGGGGATCAGCCCCAGCATTTT. Its protein product is CASSLQGDQPQHF.

This clone occurred many times. The rearrangement joins TRBV2 to TRBJ2-3, with TRBD2 matching 10 bases. Trimming at V came to 5 bases and at J to 3 bases, leaving 8 bases not matched to a gene. The CDR3 extends over 16 amino acids. CDR1 is SNHLY and CDR2 is FYNNEI in the germline V gene. The CDR3 protein is CASSPLAGGQTDTQYF. The CDR3, as DNA: TGTGCCAGCAGTCCCTTAGCGGGGGGCCAAACAGATACGCAGTATTTT.

V and J are TRBV7-8 and TRBJ1-4; TRBD1 is a possible D gene (6 bases). V was cut by 5 bases and J by 8 bases, with 21 bases left in between. Germline assignment: CDR1 SGHVS and CDR2 FQNEAQ. The CDR3 spans 16 residues. CDR3 in DNA: TGTGCCAGCAGCACCAGACAGGCTACTTCTCTGGAAAAACTGTTTTTT. Encoded protein: CASSTRQATSLEKLFF.

Only one count was recorded for this clone. The CDR3 sequence is CASSLDGGGSTDTQYF. CDR3 coding DNA: TGTGCCAGCAGCTTAGATGGGGGGGGTAGCACAGATACGCAGTATTTT. This chain links TRBV7-2 with TRBJ2-3, with 7 bases matching TRBD2. Germline V gives CDR1 SGHTA, CDR2 FQGNSA. This CDR3 region has 16 residues. Trimming cost V 1 base and J 0 bases; bases outside gene matches: 4.

This chain joins TRBV6-2 or TRBV6-3 and TRBJ1-4; D is ambiguous. Deletions cut 5 bases from V and 6 bases from J, with 7 bases between. The CDR3 covers 12 residues. Germline CDR1 MNHEY, CDR2 SVGEGT. The CDR3 reads CASSPDYEKLFF. Here the CDR3 DNA reads TGTGCCAGCAGTCCCGACTATGAAAAACTGTTTTTT.

The rearrangement uses TRBV7-8 and TRBJ2-3, with 11 nucleotides matching TRBD2. From germline, CDR1 is SGHVS and CDR2 FQNEAQ. V was clipped by 5 bases and J by 2 bases; unmatched bases: 15. The CDR3 is made up of 19 amino acids. CDR3 residues: CASSAQGVGLAAPTDTQYF. CDR3 coding DNA: TGTGCCAGCAGCGCCCAGGGGGTGGGACTAGCGGCCCCCACAGATACGCAGTATTTT.